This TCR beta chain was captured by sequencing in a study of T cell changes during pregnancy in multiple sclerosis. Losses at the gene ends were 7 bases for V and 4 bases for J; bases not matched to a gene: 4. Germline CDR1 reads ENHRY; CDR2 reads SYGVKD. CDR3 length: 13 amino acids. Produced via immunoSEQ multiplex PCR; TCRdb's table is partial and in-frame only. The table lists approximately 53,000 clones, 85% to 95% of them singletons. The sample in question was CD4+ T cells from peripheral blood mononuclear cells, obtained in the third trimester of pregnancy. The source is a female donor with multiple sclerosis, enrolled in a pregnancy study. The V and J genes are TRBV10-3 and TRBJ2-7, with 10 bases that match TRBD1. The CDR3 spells CAIKGQGPYEQYF. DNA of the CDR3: TGTGCCATCAAGGGACAGGGGCCGTACGAGCAGTACTTC.